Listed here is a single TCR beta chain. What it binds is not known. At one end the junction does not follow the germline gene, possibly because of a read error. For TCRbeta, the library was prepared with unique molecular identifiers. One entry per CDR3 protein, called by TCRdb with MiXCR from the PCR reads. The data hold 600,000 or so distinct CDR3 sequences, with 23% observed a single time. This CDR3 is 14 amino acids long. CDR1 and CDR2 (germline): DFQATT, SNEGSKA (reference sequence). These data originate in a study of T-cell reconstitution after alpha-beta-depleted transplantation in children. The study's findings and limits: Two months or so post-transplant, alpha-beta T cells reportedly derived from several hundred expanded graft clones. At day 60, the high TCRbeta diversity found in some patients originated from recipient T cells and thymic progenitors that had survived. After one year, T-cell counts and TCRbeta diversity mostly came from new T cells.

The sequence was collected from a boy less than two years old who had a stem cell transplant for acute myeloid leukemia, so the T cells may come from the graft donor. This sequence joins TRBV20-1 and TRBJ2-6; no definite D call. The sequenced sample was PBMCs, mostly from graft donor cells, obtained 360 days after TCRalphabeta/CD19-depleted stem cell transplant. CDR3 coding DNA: TGCTGTGCTCCTTATCTGGCTGGGGCCAACGTCCTGACTTTC. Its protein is CCAPYLAGANVLTF.